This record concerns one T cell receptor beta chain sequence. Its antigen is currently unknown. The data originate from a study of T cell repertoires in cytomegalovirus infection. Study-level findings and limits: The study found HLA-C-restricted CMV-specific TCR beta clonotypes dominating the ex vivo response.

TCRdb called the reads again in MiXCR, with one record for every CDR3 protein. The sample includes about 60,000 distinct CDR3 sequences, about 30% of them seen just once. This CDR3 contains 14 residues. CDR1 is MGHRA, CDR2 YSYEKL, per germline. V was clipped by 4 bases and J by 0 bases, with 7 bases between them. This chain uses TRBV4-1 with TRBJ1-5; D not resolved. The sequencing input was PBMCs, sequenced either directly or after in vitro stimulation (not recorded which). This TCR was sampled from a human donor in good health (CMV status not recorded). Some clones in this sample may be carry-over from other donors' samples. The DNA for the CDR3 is TGCGCCAGCAGCCCGTTCGGTAGCAATCAGCCCCAGCATTTT. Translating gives CASSPFGSNQPQHF.